Listed below are T cell receptor beta chains from one sample, sequenced in a study of T cell responses to AZD1222 COVID-19 vaccine. TCRdb keeps only in-frame clones here, not all; method: immunoSEQ multiplex PCR. This sample has approximately 120,000 clones, with 89% found just once. The sample was peripheral blood, taken 28 days after the second AZD1222 dose. All receptors derive from an adult who received the AZD1222 COVID-19 vaccine. Both conserved end residues are part of each CDR3. D genes are given only for firm matches. Size is stated for part of the rows, as once, few or many counts, or as a class when the clone is expanded.

size	D	V	J	DNA	CDR3
-	TRBD1	TRBV6-5	TRBJ1-5	TGTGCCAGCAGTTACTCGAGGGACAGTATCAATCAGCCCCAGCATTTT	CASSYSRDSINQPQHF
-	TRBD1	TRBV6-2/TRBV6-3	TRBJ1-2	TGTGCCAGCAGTTACCCTGGGACAGTCTATGGCTACACCTTC	CASSYPGTVYGYTF
-	TRBD2	TRBV11-2	TRBJ2-3	TGTGCCAGCAGCTTCTCAGGACTAGCGACCTTGGATACGCAGTATTTT	CASSFSGLATLDTQYF
once	-	TRBV30	TRBJ1-1	TGTGCCTGGAGTTTAGGCACTGAAGCTTTCTTT	CAWSLGTEAFF
-	-	TRBV2	TRBJ1-3	TGTGCCGGTGAACAGGACTCTGGAAACACCATATATTTT	CAGEQDSGNTIYF
-	-	TRBV18	TRBJ2-7	TGTGCCAGCTCACCACTTTATGACGACGGAGGGCTCAATGACTACGAGCAGTACTTC	CASSPLYDDGGLNDYEQYF
-	TRBD1	TRBV6-6	TRBJ1-2	TGTGCCAGCAGACCCCCCCTGGACAGGAGCGGGTGCTACACCTTC	CASRPPLDRSGCYTF
-	TRBD2	TRBV5-8	TRBJ2-1	TGTGCCAGCAGCTTGTATCAGGGAGGGGACCTCGGGGAGCAGTTCTTC	CASSLYQGGDLGEQFF
-	-	TRBV5-1	TRBJ2-3	TGCGCCAGCAGCTTGGTCGCCTCCACAGATACGCAGTATTTT	CASSLVASTDTQYF
-	-	TRBV2	TRBJ2-2	TGTGCCAGCAGTGAAACGAGGACCGGGGAGCTGTTTTTT	CASSETRTGELFF
-	-	TRBV4-1	TRBJ1-2	TGCGCCAGCAGCCTAGGACATGACCTGAGGGGCTACACCTTC	CASSLGHDLRGYTF
few	TRBD1	TRBV29-1	TRBJ1-2	TGCAGCGCCCTCCGGGACAGGGGAGGTGGCTACACCTTC	CSALRDRGGGYTF
-	-	TRBV19	TRBJ1-4	TGTGCCAGTAGTATCTCAGGTGACAGAGAAAAACTGTTTTTT	CASSISGDREKLFF
once	-	TRBV6-4	TRBJ1-6	TGTGCCAGCAGTGATGGCCGGGATTCACCCCTCCACTTT	CASSDGRDSPLHF
-	-	TRBV11-2	TRBJ2-7	TGTGCCAGCAGCTTATTCGGGACATCCGACGAGCAGTACTTC	CASSLFGTSDEQYF
-	-	TRBV5-1	TRBJ1-2	TGCGCCAGCAGCCGCACTACCGACAGGCCGAACTATGGCTACACCTTC	CASSRTTDRPNYGYTF
once	-	TRBV4-1	TRBJ1-2	TGCGCCAGCAGCCAAGAGGGGATCCCACGTGTTGGCTACACCTTC	CASSQEGIPRVGYTF
-	-	TRBV5-1	TRBJ1-2	TGCGCCAGCAGCTTGACACCAACGTCCTATGGCTACACCTTC	CASSLTPTSYGYTF
few	-	TRBV2	TRBJ1-1	TGTGCCAGCAGCGCCGGGTTAGGCACTGAAGCTTTCTTT	CASSAGLGTEAFF
-	-	TRBV18	TRBJ1-3	TGTGCCAGCTCGTCGGCCGGTTCTGGAAACACCATATATTTT	CASSSAGSGNTIYF
-	-	TRBV9	TRBJ2-2	TGTGCCAGCAGCGATCGGACAGTTGCGAACACCGGGGAGCTGTTTTTT	CASSDRTVANTGELFF
-	-	TRBV18	TRBJ2-1	TGTGCCAGCTCCCAACTTGGGACTGCGGCCAATGAGCAGTTCTTC	CASSQLGTAANEQFF
few	TRBD1	TRBV30	TRBJ1-1	TGTGCCTGGAGTACAGGGGGCCGGATAGCTTTCTTT	CAWSTGGRIAFF
-	-	TRBV18	TRBJ2-1	TGTGCCAGCTCACCTACACCCGAGGGTGAGCAGTTCTTC	CASSPTPEGEQFF
-	TRBD1	TRBV7-8	TRBJ1-2	TGTGCCAGCAGCTTAGGACAGGGGGATGGCTACACCTTC	CASSLGQGDGYTF
-	-	TRBV7-2	TRBJ2-2	TGTGCCAGCAGCTTAGACCGGAACACCGGGGAGCTGTTTTTT	CASSLDRNTGELFF
few	-	TRBV30	TRBJ1-1	TGTGCCTGGAATGTGGTGGGTGGGTACACTGAAGCTTTCTTT	CAWNVVGGYTEAFF
-	TRBD1	TRBV7-6	TRBJ1-5	TGTGCCAGCAGCTTAACAGGACAGGGAGGCCAGCCCCAGCATTTT	CASSLTGQGGQPQHF
-	TRBD1	TRBV2	TRBJ1-6	TGTGCCAGCAGACCCGGACAGGGTAATCCACCCCTCCACTTT	CASRPGQGNPPLHF
-	-	TRBV30	TRBJ1-5	TGTGCCTGGAGTCCTTGGGATTGGGGGTCCCAGCATTTT	CAWSPWDWGSQHF
-	-	TRBV4-1	TRBJ2-3	TGCGCCAGCAGCCAAGATGTGTTTAAGGATACGCAGTATTTT	CASSQDVFKDTQYF
-	TRBD2	TRBV18	TRBJ2-7	TGTGCCAGCTCACCCACTAGCGCCTCCTACGAGCAGTACTTC	CASSPTSASYEQYF
-	-	TRBV10-3	TRBJ1-3	TGTGCCATCGGGGGGGCAGGAAACACCATATATTTT	CAIGGAGNTIYF
few	-	TRBV27	TRBJ1-5	TGTGCCAGCAGTTTATCAGGTGGGCGGACAGTGAATCAGCCCCAGCATTTT	CASSLSGGRTVNQPQHF
-	-	TRBV15	TRBJ1-2	TGTGCCACCAGAGCGGGGTTGGGGGCCCGCTATGGCTACACCTTC	CATRAGLGARYGYTF
-	TRBD1	TRBV24-1	TRBJ1-5	TGTGCCACCAGTGATTTAGAGGGGAGACAGGGGAAAAATCAGCCCCAGCATTTT	CATSDLEGRQGKNQPQHF
-	TRBD1	TRBV18	TRBJ1-2	TGTGCCAGCTCACCATCACGGCAGGGACAGTATGGCTACACCTTC	CASSPSRQGQYGYTF
-	-	TRBV19	TRBJ1-5	TGTGCCAGTAGTGGGACACTGAATCAGCCCCAGCATTTT	CASSGTLNQPQHF
-	TRBD1	TRBV27	TRBJ1-2	TGTGCCAGCAGTCGGGACAGGATAGGGTATGGCTACACCTTC	CASSRDRIGYGYTF
-	TRBD1	TRBV6-5	TRBJ1-2	TGTGCCAGCAGTTATTCCAGGGGGCTCCCTTACGGCTACACCTTC	CASSYSRGLPYGYTF
once	-	TRBV5-1	TRBJ1-1	TGCGCCAGCAGCTTGGAGAGGAACACTGAAGCTTTCTTT	CASSLERNTEAFF
-	-	TRBV5-4	TRBJ1-2	TGTGCCAGCAGCTTGGGGGCAGGGAACTATGGCTACACCTTC	CASSLGAGNYGYTF
-	TRBD2	TRBV3-1/TRBV3-2	TRBJ2-7	TGTGCCAGCAGTCCTACGGGAGGGGTATACGAGCAGTACTTC	CASSPTGGVYEQYF
-	TRBD1	TRBV9	TRBJ1-2	TGTGCCAGCAGCCTCTGGACAGGGAACTATGGCTACACCTTC	CASSLWTGNYGYTF
-	-	TRBV12-3/TRBV12-4	TRBJ1-1	TGTGCCAGCTCCGCTGTTTTCGAAGCTTTCTTT	CASSAVFEAFF
-	TRBD2	TRBV30	TRBJ2-1	TGTGCCACTTCTAGCGGGACCTCCTACAATGAGCAGTTCTTC	CATSSGTSYNEQFF
-	TRBD2	TRBV19	TRBJ2-2	TGTGCCACTAACGCCGGTACTAGCGGCGGGGAGCTGTTTTTT	CATNAGTSGGELFF
-	TRBD1	TRBV5-4	TRBJ1-6	TGTGCCAGCAGCTTGGATCTACAGGGGTCGGGGTCACCCCTCCACTTT	CASSLDLQGSGSPLHF
-	-	TRBV11-3	TRBJ2-7	TGTGCCAGCAGCTTAGCGGCAGGGGCGTTC	CASSLAAGAF
-	-	TRBV5-6	TRBJ2-1	TGTGCCAGCAGCTTGTGGAGGGGTGAGCAGTTCTTC	CASSLWRGEQFF
-	-	TRBV3-1/TRBV3-2	TRBJ2-1	TGTGCCAGCAGCCAAGATCGGGGACGGCGTCGGTTCTTC	CASSQDRGRRRFF
once	-	TRBV11-2	TRBJ2-1	TGTGCCAGCAGCTTATCTCTAGTGGGTGAGCAGTTCTTC	CASSLSLVGEQFF
once	-	TRBV11-2	TRBJ2-1	TGTGCCAGCAGCTTAAATGGGGCAACCCCCAATGAGCAGTTCTTC	CASSLNGATPNEQFF
-	-	TRBV29-1	TRBJ2-3	TGCAGCGGACTACTAGTAGCGAGCACAGATACGCAGTATTTT	CSGLLVASTDTQYF